Each of the 25 T cell receptor beta chains below was sequenced from the same sample in a study of beta chain features in type 1 diabetes. Of the isolated RNA, all was reverse transcribed, and so the sequenced material was expressed TCRB transcripts. Generated by immunoSEQ multiplex PCR, the TCRdb table keeps only in-frame clones and is missing some. The sample holds over 350,000 clones; approximately 16% are singletons and the top ten take approximately 0.019%. Specimen: naive CD4+ T cells from blood. Receptor source: a woman aged 18-29 years in good health.

V gene TRBV6-5 combines with J gene TRBJ1-4; D possibly corresponds to TRBD1 (5 bases). The CDR3 extends over 13 amino acids. From germline, CDR1 is MNHEY and CDR2 SVGAGI. Trimming stripped 6 bases from V and 2 bases from J, with 7 bases between. The CDR3 loop reads CASSGGTNEKLFF. The CDR3 nucleotides read TGTGCCAGCAGCGGGGGGACTAATGAAAAACTGTTTTTT.

This clone appeared a few times. Other DNA sequences in this sample translate to the same CDR3. J is TRBJ2-7 and V is TRBV14; D unclear. V lost 4 bases to trimming and J lost 2 bases, with 3 bases between them. There are 11 residues in the CDR3. Germline V gives CDR1 SGHDN, CDR2 FVKESK. The CDR3 sequence is CASSRAYEQYF. CDR3 in DNA: TGTGCCAGCAGCCGCGCCTACGAGCAGTACTTC. Supplemented by reference TRBV14 and TRBJ2-7, the full variable domain reads EAGVTQFPSHSVIEKGQTVTLRCDPISGHDNLYWYRRVMGKEIKFLLHFVKESKQDESGMPNNRFLAERTGGTYSTLKVQPAELEDSGVYFCASSRAYEQYFGPGTRLTVT.

The chain recombines TRBV6-5 with TRBJ1-5; 7 positions agree with TRBD1. Unmatched junction bases numbered 7, after V lost 6 bases and J lost 2 bases. Germline V gene data show CDR1 as MNHEY and CDR2 as SVGAGI. This CDR3 region has 15 residues. In DNA form, the CDR3 reads TGTGCCAGCAGAAACGACAGGGTCGGCAATCAGCCCCAGCATTTT. This codes for CASRNDRVGNQPQHF.

This chain's CDR3 is CASSPGQSYGYTF. CDR3 in DNA: TGTGCCAGCAGCCCTGGACAGTCCTATGGCTACACCTTC. The chain carries TRBV5-4 and TRBJ1-2; tentatively, D is TRBD1 (6 bases). CDR3 length: 13 amino acids. V lost 4 bases to trimming and J lost 4 bases, with 11 bases between them. Germline lookup yields CDR1 SGHNT and CDR2 YYREEE (reference sequence).

This sequence joins TRBV4-2 and TRBJ1-5, with 7 bases aligning to TRBD1. Germline CDR1 reads LGHNA; CDR2 reads YNFKEQ. V lost 1 base and J lost 4; bases outside the gene matches: 7. This CDR3 has 16 amino acids. CDR3 region: CASSQVGQVGNQPQHF. The CDR3 region has the DNA TGTGCCAGCAGCCAAGTCGGACAGGTTGGAAATCAGCCCCAGCATTTT.

This clone was found a few times. The chain couples TRBV29-1 to TRBJ1-2; D is ambiguous. Germline assignment: CDR1 SQVTM and CDR2 ANQGSEA. The CDR3 consists of 15 residues. Trimming removed 5 bases from V and 0 bases from J, with 16 bases in between. Written as DNA, the CDR3 is TGCAGCGTTTCTATTAGTAGCGGGACTAACTATGGCTACACCTTC. The encoded protein is CSVSISSGTNYGYTF.

V is TRBV21-1 and J is TRBJ2-3; no check of the table's D call, TRBD1, against the DNA was made. TRBV21-1 is listed as a pseudogene. The CDR3 spans 15 residues. The CDR3 here is CASSKVWGSTDTQYF. CDR3 in DNA: TGTGCCAGCAGCAAAGTTTGGGGCAGCACAGATACGCAGTATTTT.

CDR3 region: CASSSLTPETQYF. The CDR3 DNA is TGTGCCAGCAGTTCCCTTACTCCAGAGACCCAGTACTTC. V is TRBV27 and J is TRBJ2-5; D uncertain. Germline lookup yields CDR1 MNHEY and CDR2 SMNVEV (reference sequence). This CDR3 contains 13 residues. The V end was cut by 4 bases, the J end by 4 bases, with 10 bases between.

The V gene is TRBV30, the J gene TRBJ1-3; 11 nucleotides agree with TRBD1. V gave up 0 bases and J gave up 7 bases; unmatched junction bases: 5. In germline, CDR1 is GTSNPN, CDR2 SVGIG (reference sequence). The CDR3 extends over 15 amino acids. CDR3 coding DNA: TGTGCCTGGAGTGTCGCCGGGACAGGGGGGAACACCATATATTTT. Translation: CAWSVAGTGGNTIYF. The full variable domain, rest sourced from reference TRBV30 and TRBJ1-3, is SQTIHQWPATLVQPVGSPLSLECTVEGTSNPNLYWYRQAAGRGLQLLFYSVGIGQISSEVPQNLSASRPQDRQFILSSKKLLLSDSGFYLCAWSVAGTGGNTIYFGEGSWLTVV.

The V call is TRBV2, the J call TRBJ2-1, with unresolved D. Deletions cut 4 bases from V and 8 bases from J, with 6 bases between. The CDR3 extends over 11 amino acids. The germline gives CDR1 SNHLY, CDR2 FYNNEI. For the CDR3, the DNA is TGTGCCAGCAGTGTTCTGTATGAGCAGTTCTTC. It specifies CASSVLYEQFF.

The chain has TRBV28 and TRBJ2-7, with D tentatively TRBD2 (6 bases). The CDR3 has 14 amino acids. V was trimmed by 3 bases and J by 7 bases, leaving 16 bases between them. Germline CDR1 MDHEN, CDR2 SYDVKM. The CDR3 reads CASSFPSQLAEQYF. As DNA, the CDR3 is TGTGCCAGCAGTTTCCCATCCCAACTAGCTGAGCAGTACTTC.

This clone has more than one count but fewer than ten. The V gene is TRBV28, the J gene TRBJ2-1; perhaps TRBD2 as D (6 bases). The germline CDR1 and CDR2 sequences are MDHEN and SYDVKM. The CDR3 is made up of 12 amino acids. Between the trimmed V and J ends, which lost 7 bases and 6 bases, there was a span of 10 bases. CDR3 region: CASTRGINEQFF. The CDR3 DNA reads as TGTGCCAGCACACGGGGGATCAATGAGCAGTTCTTC.

A few counts support this clone. The rearrangement joins TRBV28 to TRBJ2-2; the match to TRBD1 covers 9 bases. This CDR3 contains 15 residues. The junction had 6 bases not matched to a gene; V was cut back by 5 bases and J by 5 bases. Germline V gene sequence: CDR1 MDHEN, CDR2 SYDVKM. CDR3 in amino acids: CASSGNRGLTGELFF. Here the CDR3 DNA reads TGTGCCAGCAGTGGAAACAGGGGGCTTACCGGGGAGCTGTTTTTT.

This chain connects TRBV9 to TRBJ1-2; D might be TRBD1 (6 bases). The CDR3 is 15 amino acids. V lost 5 bases, J lost 7 bases, and 21 bases lay in between. From germline, CDR1 is SGDLS and CDR2 YYNGEE. CDR3 loop: CASRSGGSSFGGYTF. CDR3 coding DNA: TGTGCCAGCAGGAGCGGGGGCTCCTCTTTTGGTGGCTACACCTTC.

The sample holds a few counts of this clone. The chain employs TRBV4-3 and TRBJ2-1, with 9 positions matching TRBD2. The CDR3 consists of 15 residues. V lost 4 bases, J lost 9 bases, and 10 bases stayed unmatched. Germline V gives CDR1 LGHNA, CDR2 YSLEER. CDR3 in amino acids: CASSLAGAPLREQFF. Written as DNA, the CDR3 is TGCGCCAGCAGCCTAGCGGGAGCCCCGTTACGTGAGCAGTTCTTC.

The V gene is TRBV7-2, the J gene TRBJ1-2; D might be TRBD1 (6 bases). V lost 4 bases, J lost 2 bases, and 17 bases lay in between. CDR1 SGHTA and CDR2 FQGNSA come from the germline V gene. CDR3 length: 16 residues. The CDR3 region is CASSSHARQANYGYTF. DNA of the CDR3: TGTGCCAGCAGCTCTCACGCTCGACAGGCAAACTATGGCTACACCTTC.

V and J are TRBV5-4 and TRBJ1-3; TRBD1 matches 10 bases. Germline CDR1 reads SGHNT; CDR2 reads YYREEE (reference sequence). CDR3 length: 15 amino acids. After removal of 2 bases from V and 3 bases from J, the junction contained 2 bases not matched to a gene. The CDR3 nucleotides are TGTGCCAGCAGCTTTGACAGGGGGCTTGGAAACACCATATATTTT. Protein: CASSFDRGLGNTIYF.

This rearrangement joins TRBV4-2 to TRBJ2-7; TRBD1 agrees at 8 bases. This CDR3 has 15 amino acids. Per germline, CDR1 LGHNA and CDR2 YNFKEQ. The V gene end was trimmed by 5 bases and the J gene end by 5 bases; junction bases not matched to a gene: 11. CDR3 sequence reads: CASSVRTGTNHEQYF. The CDR3 DNA sequence: TGTGCCAGCAGCGTTAGGACAGGGACGAATCACGAGCAGTACTTC.

The V call is TRBV30, the J call TRBJ1-1, with D hard to call. With 1 base removed from V and 7 bases from J, the gap between germline ends came to 7 bases. Germline V gene data show CDR1 as GTSNPN and CDR2 as SVGIG (reference sequence). This CDR3 has 11 amino acids. CDR3 sequence reads: CAWSASHEAFF. Here the CDR3 DNA reads TGTGCCTGGAGTGCATCCCATGAAGCTTTCTTT.

The chain couples TRBV30 to TRBJ1-5; D gene uncertain. Germline-derived CDR1 and CDR2 are GTSNPN and SVGIG (reference sequence). This CDR3 has 18 amino acids. V lost 0 bases and J 2 bases, leaving 20 bases between the germline ends. CDR3 amino acids: CAWSVKAVGFYGNQPQHF. The CDR3 coding sequence is TGTGCCTGGAGTGTAAAAGCGGTCGGTTTTTACGGCAATCAGCCCCAGCATTTT. Drawing the rest from reference TRBV30 and TRBJ1-5, the complete variable domain is SQTIHQWPATLVQPVGSPLSLECTVEGTSNPNLYWYRQAAGRGLQLLFYSVGIGQISSEVPQNLSASRPQDRQFILSSKKLLLSDSGFYLCAWSVKAVGFYGNQPQHFGDGTRLSIL.

The chain recombines TRBV28 with TRBJ1-5; TRBD1 might be the D (6 bases). Germline loops: CDR1 MDHEN, CDR2 SYDVKM. V was shortened by 6 bases and J by 3 bases, with 9 bases between the two germline ends. The CDR3 has 13 amino acids. In nucleotides, the CDR3 is TGTGCCAGCAGGGACAGCAACAATCAGCCCCAGCATTTT. It codes for CASRDSNNQPQHF.

This chain connects TRBV5-1 to TRBJ1-5, with 12 bases identical to TRBD1. The CDR3 runs 16 residues. Germline V gene sequence: CDR1 SGHRS, CDR2 YFSETQ. V dropped 1 base and J dropped 7; count of bases not matched to a gene: 6. The CDR3 DNA is TGCGCCAGCAGCTTGTCTGGGACAGGGGGCGGACAGCCCCAGCATTTT. Protein product: CASSLSGTGGGQPQHF.

This clone was seen a handful of times. This rearrangement joins TRBV4-1 to TRBJ2-6; D is perhaps TRBD1 (6 bases). This CDR3 has 16 amino acids. The germline V gene encodes CDR1 MGHRA and CDR2 YSYEKL. V was shortened by 1 base and J by 0 bases, with 7 bases between the two germline ends. CDR3 sequence (DNA): TGCGCCAGCAGCCAAGCAGGGGTCTCTGGGGCCAACGTCCTGACTTTC. It yields the protein CASSQAGVSGANVLTF.

This sequence joins TRBV29-1 and TRBJ2-3; 13 bases map to TRBD2. The CDR3 is 19 residues long. The germline CDR1 and CDR2 sequences are SQVTM and ANQGSEA. After removal of 7 bases from V and 0 bases from J, the junction contained 16 bases not matched to a gene. CDR3 nucleotides: TGCAGCGGTCTCAAACCGGGACTAGCGGGGAGCTCTAGCACAGATACGCAGTATTTT. It translates to CSGLKPGLAGSSSTDTQYF.

This chain links TRBV7-6 with TRBJ1-5, with 8 bases aligning to TRBD1. The ends lost 5 bases at V and 6 bases at J; junction bases unmatched: 3. Per germline, CDR1 SGHVS and CDR2 FNYEAQ. This CDR3 has 13 residues. CDR3 nucleotide sequence: TGTGCCAGCAGCCACGGACAGGGTCAGCCCCAGCATTTT. Its translation: CASSHGQGQPQHF.